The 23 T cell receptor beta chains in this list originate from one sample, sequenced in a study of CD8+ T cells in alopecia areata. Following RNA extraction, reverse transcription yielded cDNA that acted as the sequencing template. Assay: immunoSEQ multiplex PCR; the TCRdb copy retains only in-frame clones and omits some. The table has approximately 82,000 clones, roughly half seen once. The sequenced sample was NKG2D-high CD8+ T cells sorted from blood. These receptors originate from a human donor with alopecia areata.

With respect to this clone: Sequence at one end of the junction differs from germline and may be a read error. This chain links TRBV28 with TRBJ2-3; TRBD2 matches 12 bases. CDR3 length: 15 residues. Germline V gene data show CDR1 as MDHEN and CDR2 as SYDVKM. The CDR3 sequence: CASSADLAGGPSPRF. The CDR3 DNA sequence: TGTGCCAGCAGTGCCGACCTAGCGGGGGGGCCCTCGCCCCGTTTT.

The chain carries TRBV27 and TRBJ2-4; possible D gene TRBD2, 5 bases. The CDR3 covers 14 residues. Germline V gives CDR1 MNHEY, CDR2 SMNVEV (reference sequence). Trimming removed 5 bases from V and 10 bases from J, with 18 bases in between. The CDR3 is CASSGGREGTIQYF. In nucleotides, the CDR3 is TGTGCCAGCAGTGGAGGACGAGAGGGTACGATTCAGTACTTC.

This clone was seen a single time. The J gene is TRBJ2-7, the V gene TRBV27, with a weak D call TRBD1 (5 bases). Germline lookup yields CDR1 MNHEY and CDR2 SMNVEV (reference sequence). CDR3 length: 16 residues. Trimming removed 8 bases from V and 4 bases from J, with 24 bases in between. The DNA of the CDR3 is TGTGCCAGCCGCAAGGGGATCCGTGGTTCCTTTTACGAGCAGTACTTC. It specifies CASRKGIRGSFYEQYF.

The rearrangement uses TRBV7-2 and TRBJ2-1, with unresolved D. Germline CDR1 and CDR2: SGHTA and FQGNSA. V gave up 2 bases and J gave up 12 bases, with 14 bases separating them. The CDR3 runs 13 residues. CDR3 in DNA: TGTGCCAGCAGCTTACTAGGCCTGATAGGGCAGTTCTTC. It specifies CASSLLGLIGQFF.

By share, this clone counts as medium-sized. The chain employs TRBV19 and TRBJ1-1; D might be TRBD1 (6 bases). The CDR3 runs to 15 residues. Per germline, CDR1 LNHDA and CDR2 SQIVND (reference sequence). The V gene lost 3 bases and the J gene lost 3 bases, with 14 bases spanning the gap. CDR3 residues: CASSINREVDTEAFF. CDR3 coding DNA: TGTGCCAGTAGTATTAACAGGGAGGTAGACACTGAAGCTTTCTTT. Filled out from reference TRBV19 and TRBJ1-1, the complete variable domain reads DGGITQSPKYLFRKEGQNVTLSCEQNLNHDAMYWYRQDPGQGLRLIYYSQIVNDFQKGDIAEGYSVSREKKESFPLTVTSAQKNPTAFYLCASSINREVDTEAFFGQGTRLTVV.

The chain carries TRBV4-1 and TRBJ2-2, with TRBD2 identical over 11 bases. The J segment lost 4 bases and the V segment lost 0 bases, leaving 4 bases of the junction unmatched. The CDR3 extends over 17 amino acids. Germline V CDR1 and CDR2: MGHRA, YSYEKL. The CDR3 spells CASSQETSGSFTGELFF. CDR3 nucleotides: TGCGCCAGCAGCCAAGAAACTAGCGGGAGCTTCACCGGGGAGCTGTTTTTT.

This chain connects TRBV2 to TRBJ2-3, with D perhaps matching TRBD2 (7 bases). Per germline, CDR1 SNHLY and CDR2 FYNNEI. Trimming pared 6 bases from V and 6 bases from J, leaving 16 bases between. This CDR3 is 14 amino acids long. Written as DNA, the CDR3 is TGTGCCAGCAGGGCTAGGGGGGGGCTGGATACGCAGTATTTT. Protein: CASRARGGLDTQYF. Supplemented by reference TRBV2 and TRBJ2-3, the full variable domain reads EPEVTQTPSHQVTQMGQEVILRCVPISNHLYFYWYRQILGQKVEFLVSFYNNEISEKSEIFDDQFSVERPDGSNFTLKIRSTKLEDSAMYFCASRARGGLDTQYFGPGTRLTVL.

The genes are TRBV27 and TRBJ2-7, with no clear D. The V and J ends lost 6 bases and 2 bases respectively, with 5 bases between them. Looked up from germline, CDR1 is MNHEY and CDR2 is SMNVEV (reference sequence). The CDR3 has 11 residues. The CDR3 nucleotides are TGTGCCAGCAGAACCCCCTACGAGCAGTACTTC. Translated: CASRTPYEQYF.

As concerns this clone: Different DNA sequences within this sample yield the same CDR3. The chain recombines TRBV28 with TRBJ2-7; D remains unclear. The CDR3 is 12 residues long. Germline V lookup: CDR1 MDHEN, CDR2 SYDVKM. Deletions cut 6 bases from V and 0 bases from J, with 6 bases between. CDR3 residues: CASSESSYEQYF. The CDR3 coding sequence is TGTGCCAGCAGCGAAAGCTCCTACGAGCAGTACTTC.

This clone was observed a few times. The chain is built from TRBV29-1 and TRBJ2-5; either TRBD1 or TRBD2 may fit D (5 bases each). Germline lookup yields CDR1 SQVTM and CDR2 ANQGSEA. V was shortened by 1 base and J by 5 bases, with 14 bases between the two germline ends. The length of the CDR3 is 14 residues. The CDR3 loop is CSVEGGELWETQYF. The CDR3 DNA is TGCAGCGTTGAAGGAGGGGAGCTATGGGAGACCCAGTACTTC.

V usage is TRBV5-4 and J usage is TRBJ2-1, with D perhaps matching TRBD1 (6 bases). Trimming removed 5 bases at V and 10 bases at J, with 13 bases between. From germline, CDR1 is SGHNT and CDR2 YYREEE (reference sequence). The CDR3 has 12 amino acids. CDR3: CASSWGRGEQFF. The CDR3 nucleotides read TGTGCCAGCAGTTGGGGGCGCGGCGAGCAGTTCTTC.

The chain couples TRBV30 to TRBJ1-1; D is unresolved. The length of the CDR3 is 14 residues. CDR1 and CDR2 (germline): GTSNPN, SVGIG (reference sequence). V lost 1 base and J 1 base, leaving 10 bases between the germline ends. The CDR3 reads CAWSEAGTNTEAFF. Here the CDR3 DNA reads TGTGCCTGGAGTGAGGCAGGCACGAACACTGAAGCTTTCTTT.

As DNA, the CDR3 is TGTGCCAGCAGCTTAGGCCTGACGAACTACAATGAGCAGTTCTTC. Residues: CASSLGLTNYNEQFF. The genes are TRBV7-9 and TRBJ2-1; D gene unclear. Germline values: CDR1 SEHNR, CDR2 FQNEAQ (reference sequence). Deletions cut 1 base from V and 3 bases from J, with 10 bases between. CDR3 size: 15 residues.

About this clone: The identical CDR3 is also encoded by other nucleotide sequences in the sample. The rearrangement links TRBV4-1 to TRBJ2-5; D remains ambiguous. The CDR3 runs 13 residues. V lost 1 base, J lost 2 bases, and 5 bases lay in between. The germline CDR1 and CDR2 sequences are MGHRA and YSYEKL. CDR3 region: CASSQGPQETQYF. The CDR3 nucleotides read TGCGCCAGCAGCCAAGGCCCACAAGAGACCCAGTACTTC.

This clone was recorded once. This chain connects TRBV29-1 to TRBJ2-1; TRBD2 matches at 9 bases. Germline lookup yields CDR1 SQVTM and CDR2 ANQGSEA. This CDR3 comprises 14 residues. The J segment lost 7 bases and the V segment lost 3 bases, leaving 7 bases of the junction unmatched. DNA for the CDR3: TGCAGCGTTGACAGAGCTAGCGGGGAGAATGAGCAGTTCTTC. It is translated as CSVDRASGENEQFF.

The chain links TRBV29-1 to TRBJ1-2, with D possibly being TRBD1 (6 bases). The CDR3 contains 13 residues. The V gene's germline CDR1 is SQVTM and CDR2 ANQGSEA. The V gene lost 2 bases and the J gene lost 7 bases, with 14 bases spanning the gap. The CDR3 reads CSVERGGQTGYTF. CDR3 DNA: TGCAGCGTTGAACGGGGCGGACAGACTGGCTACACCTTC.

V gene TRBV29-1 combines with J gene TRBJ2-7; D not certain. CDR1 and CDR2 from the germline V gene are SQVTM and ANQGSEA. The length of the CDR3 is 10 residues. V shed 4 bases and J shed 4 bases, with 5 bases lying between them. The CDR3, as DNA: TGCAGCGTTGTCCAATACGAGCAGTACTTC. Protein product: CSVVQYEQYF.

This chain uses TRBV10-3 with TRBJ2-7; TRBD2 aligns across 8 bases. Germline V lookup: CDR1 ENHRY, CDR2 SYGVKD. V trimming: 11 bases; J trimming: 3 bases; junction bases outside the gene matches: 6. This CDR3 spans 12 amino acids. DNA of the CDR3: TGTGCCGCCTCAGCGGGAGTCTACGAGCAGTACTTC. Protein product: CAASAGVYEQYF.

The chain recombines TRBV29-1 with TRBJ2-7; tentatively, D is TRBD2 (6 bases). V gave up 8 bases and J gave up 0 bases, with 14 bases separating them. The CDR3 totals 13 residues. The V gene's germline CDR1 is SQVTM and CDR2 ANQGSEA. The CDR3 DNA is TGCAGCAGCCGGGACTCCACCTCCTACGAGCAGTACTTC. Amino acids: CSSRDSTSYEQYF.

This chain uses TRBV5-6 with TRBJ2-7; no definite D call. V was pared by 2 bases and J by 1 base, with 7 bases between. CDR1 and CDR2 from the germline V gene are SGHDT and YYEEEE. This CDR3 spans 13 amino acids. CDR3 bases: TGTGCCAGCAGCTTCAAGGTTTCCTACGAGCAGTACTTC. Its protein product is CASSFKVSYEQYF.

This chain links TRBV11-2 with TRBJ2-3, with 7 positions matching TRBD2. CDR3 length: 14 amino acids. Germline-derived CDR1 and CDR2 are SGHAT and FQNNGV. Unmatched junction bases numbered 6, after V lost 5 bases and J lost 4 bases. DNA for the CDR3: TGTGCCAGCAGCGGCGGGGGTGGGCCAGATACGCAGTATTTT. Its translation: CASSGGGGPDTQYF. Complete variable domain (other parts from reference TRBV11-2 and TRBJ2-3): EAGVAQSPRYKIIEKRQSVAFWCNPISGHATLYWYQQILGQGPKLLIQFQNNGVVDDSQLPKDRFSAERLKGVDSTLKIQPAKLEDSAVYLCASSGGGGPDTQYFGPGTRLTVL.

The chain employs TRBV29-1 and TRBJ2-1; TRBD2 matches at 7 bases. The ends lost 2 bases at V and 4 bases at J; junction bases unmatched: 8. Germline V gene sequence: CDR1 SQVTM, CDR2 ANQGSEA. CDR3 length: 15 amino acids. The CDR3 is CSVELELARYNEQFF. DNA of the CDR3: TGCAGCGTTGAATTAGAACTAGCGCGATACAATGAGCAGTTCTTC.

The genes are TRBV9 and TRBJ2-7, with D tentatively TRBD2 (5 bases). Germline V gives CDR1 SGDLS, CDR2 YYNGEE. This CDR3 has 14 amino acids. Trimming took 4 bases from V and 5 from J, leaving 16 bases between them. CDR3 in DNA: TGTGCCAGCAGCCACCATACCGGGGTGGACGAGCAGTACTTC. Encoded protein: CASSHHTGVDEQYF.